This T cell receptor (beta chain) emerged from a study of T cells in Graves' hyperthyroidism and ophthalmopathy. V dropped 5 bases and J dropped 6; count of bases not matched to a gene: 3. Germline V lookup: CDR1 DFQATT, CDR2 SNEGSKA (reference sequence). CDR3 length: 11 residues. This clonotype was detected many times. The investigators amplified TCR beta CDR3 regions from RNA transcripts. The primer set for the first-round RT-PCR of the TCR CDR3 was HTBI. TCRdb fed the multiplex PCR reads into MiXCR, producing one record per CDR3 protein. The sample lists hundreds of thousands of distinct CDR3 sequences, around 22% occurring once.

Source material: blood. The TCR sequence derives from a woman younger than 45 with Graves' ophthalmopathy. The rearrangement joins TRBV20-1 to TRBJ1-2; TRBD1 agrees at 7 bases. Here the CDR3 reads CSARQGHGYTF. For the CDR3, the DNA is TGCAGTGCTCGACAGGGCCATGGCTACACCTTC.